What follows is one T cell receptor beta chain and its context. This specimen belongs to a study of blood T cell repertoires in COVID-19. Repertoires were generated with immunoSEQ multiplex PCR, while TCRdb's copy carries only in-frame clones and drops some. The sample records about 82,000 clones, about 89% being singletons. The germline CDR1 and CDR2 sequences are SGHRS and YFSETQ. Trimming at V came to 4 bases and at J to 0 bases, leaving 4 bases not matched to a gene. CDR3 length equals 15 residues. The sequenced sample consisted of PBMCs or T cells enriched from blood (not recorded which). The receptor's source is a woman in her fifties or sixties with acute COVID-19. The chain carries TRBV5-1 and TRBJ2-7, with 10 bases aligning to TRBD1. The CDR3 region has the DNA TGCGCCAGCAGCCCCGGGACAGGGGACTCCTACGAGCAGTACTTC. This sequence encodes CASSPGTGDSYEQYF. Variable domain in full (rest from reference TRBV5-1 and TRBJ2-7): KAGVTQTPRYLIKTRGQQVTLSCSPISGHRSVSWYQQTPGQGLQFLFEYFSETQRNKGNFPGRFSGRQFSNSRSEMNVSTLELGDSALYLCASSPGTGDSYEQYFGPGTRLTVT.